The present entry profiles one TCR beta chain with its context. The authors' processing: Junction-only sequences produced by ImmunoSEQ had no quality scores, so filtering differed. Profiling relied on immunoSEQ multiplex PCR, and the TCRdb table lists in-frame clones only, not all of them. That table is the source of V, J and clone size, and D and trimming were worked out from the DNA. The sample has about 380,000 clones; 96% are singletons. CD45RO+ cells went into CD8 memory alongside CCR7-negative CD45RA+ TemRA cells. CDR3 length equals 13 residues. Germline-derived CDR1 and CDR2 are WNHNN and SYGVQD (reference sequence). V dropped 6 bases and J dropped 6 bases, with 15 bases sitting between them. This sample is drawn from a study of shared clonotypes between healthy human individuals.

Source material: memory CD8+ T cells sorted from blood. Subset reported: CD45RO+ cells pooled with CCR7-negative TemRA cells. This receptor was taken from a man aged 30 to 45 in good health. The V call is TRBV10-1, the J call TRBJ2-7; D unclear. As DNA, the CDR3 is TGCGCCAGCAGCCCGCGGCCAGCCGGCGAGCAGTACTTC. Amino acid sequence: CASSPRPAGEQYF.